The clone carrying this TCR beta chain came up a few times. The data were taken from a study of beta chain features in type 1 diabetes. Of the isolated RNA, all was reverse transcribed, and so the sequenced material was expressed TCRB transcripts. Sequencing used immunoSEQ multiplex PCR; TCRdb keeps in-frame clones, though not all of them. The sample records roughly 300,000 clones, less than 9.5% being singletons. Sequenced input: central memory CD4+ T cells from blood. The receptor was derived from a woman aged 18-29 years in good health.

The CDR3 nucleotides read TGCGCCAGCAGCTCGGGAGCGGACAGGGGTATTTACGAGCAGTACTTC. Amino acid sequence: CASSSGADRGIYEQYF. The chain joins TRBV5-1 to TRBJ2-7; 9 positions match TRBD1. The J segment lost 4 bases and the V segment lost 3 bases, leaving 11 bases of the junction unmatched. The CDR3 contains 16 residues. The germline V gene has CDR1 SGHRS and CDR2 YFSETQ. Looking up the rest from reference TRBV5-1 and TRBJ2-7 gives the full variable domain: KAGVTQTPRYLIKTRGQQVTLSCSPISGHRSVSWYQQTPGQGLQFLFEYFSETQRNKGNFPGRFSGRQFSNSRSEMNVSTLELGDSALYLCASSSGADRGIYEQYFGPGTRLTVT.